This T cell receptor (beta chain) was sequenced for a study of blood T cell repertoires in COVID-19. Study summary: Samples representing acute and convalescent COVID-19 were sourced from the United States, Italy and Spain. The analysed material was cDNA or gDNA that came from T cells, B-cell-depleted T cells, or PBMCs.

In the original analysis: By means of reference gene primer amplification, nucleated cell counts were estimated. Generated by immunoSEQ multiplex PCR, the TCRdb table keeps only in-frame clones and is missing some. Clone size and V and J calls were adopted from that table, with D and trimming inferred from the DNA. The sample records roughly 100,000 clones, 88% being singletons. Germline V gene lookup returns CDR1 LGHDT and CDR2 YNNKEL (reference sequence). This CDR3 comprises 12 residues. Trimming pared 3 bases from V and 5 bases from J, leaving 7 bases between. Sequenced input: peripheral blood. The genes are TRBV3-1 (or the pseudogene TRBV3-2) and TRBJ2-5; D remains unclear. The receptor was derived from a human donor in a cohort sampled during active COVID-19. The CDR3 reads CASSHFPETQYF. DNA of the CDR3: TGTGCCAGCAGCCATTTTCCGGAGACCCAGTACTTC.